This T cell receptor (beta chain) was identified during a study of CD8 T cells in Susac syndrome. Study context: When blood was drawn, patients with Susac syndrome were on intravenous immunoglobulin alone, on corticosteroids, or therapy-naive.

Remarks on this clonotype: The antigen is not known. An end of the junction does not agree with germline; a read error may underlie this.

From blood CD8+ and CD4+ T cells, TCR beta sequences were generated. An input of about 0.5 to 1 ug of RNA was subjected to reverse transcription using random hexamers. The TCR beta CDR3 was amplified by immunoSEQ multiplex PCR across 54 Vbeta, 13 Jbeta. TCRdb redid the calling of the immunoSEQ multiplex PCR reads with MiXCR, one entry per CDR3 protein. Among some 100,000 distinct CDR3 sequences listed, approximately 95% were seen once. General observations from the study: Susac CD8+ cells expanded clonally the most in TEMRA cells and in active patients.

The CDR3 totals 13 residues. The V gene's germline CDR1 is SGHRS and CDR2 YFSETQ. The source of this sequence is a human donor with Susac syndrome. The sample was CD8+ T cells from PBMCs. This chain joins TRBV5-1 and TRBJ2-4; 7 nucleotides match TRBD1. As DNA, the CDR3 is TGCGCCAGCAGCTTGAATGTGGGGACAGTAGAAACCTTC. Its protein is CASSLNVGTVETF. The complete variable domain, with remaining parts taken from reference TRBV5-1 and TRBJ2-4, reads KAGVTQTPRYLIKTRGQQVTLSCSPISGHRSVSWYQQTPGQGLQFLFEYFSETQRNKGNFPGRFSGRQFSNSRSEMNVSTLELGDSALYLCASSLNVGTVETFGAGTRLSVL.